This T cell receptor beta chain was sequenced for a study of T cell changes during pregnancy in multiple sclerosis. Libraries were prepared by immunoSEQ multiplex PCR; TCRdb keeps only in-frame clonotypes and omits some of them. The sample holds approximately 61,000 clones, more than 90% seen once. This CDR3 is 18 amino acids long. The V and J ends lost 3 bases and 6 bases respectively, with 23 bases between them. CDR1 is LNHDA and CDR2 is SQIVND in the germline V gene (reference sequence). The material was peripheral blood, obtained in the first trimester of pregnancy. The clonotype comes from a female donor in good health, enrolled as a control in a pregnancy study. V is TRBV19 and J is TRBJ2-2; possibly TRBD2 for D (6 bases). The CDR3 loop is CASSIAGTFYGMAGELFF. The CDR3 DNA reads as TGTGCCAGTAGTATCGCCGGGACTTTTTATGGGATGGCCGGGGAGCTGTTTTTT.